The sequence of this TCR beta chain was determined in a study of cytomegalovirus exposure and HLA in healthy donors. Repertoires were generated with immunoSEQ multiplex PCR, while TCRdb's copy carries only in-frame clones and drops some. The top ten hold about 7% of the sample, which has just under 65,000 clones, just under 95% seen once. A note on this clone: Its antigen is undetermined.

Findings and caveats of the study: According to the study, around 180 TCR beta chains were cytomegalovirus-associated.

V was clipped by 4 bases and J by 5 bases, with 14 bases between them. CDR3 length equals 14 residues. CDR1 MNHEY and CDR2 SVGAGI come from the germline V gene. The clonotype comes from a young woman in good health and CMV-seropositive. The gene calls are TRBV6-5 and TRBJ1-1; D is ambiguous. The sequenced material came from PBMCs. The CDR3 coding sequence is TGTGCCAGCAGTTCGGCCCTCGGGAGAACTGAAGCTTTCTTT. Its translation: CASSSALGRTEAFF.